This T cell receptor (beta chain) stems from a study of CXCR3-negative and CXCR3-positive naive CD8 T cells. UMI-labeled TRB cDNA libraries were prepared by 5' RACE. TCRdb reanalyzed the 5' RACE reads and collapses them to one entry per CDR3 protein, without DNA. This repertoire comprises about 98,000 distinct CDR3 sequences; its ten largest clones make up roughly 1.1%. The germline CDR1 and CDR2 sequences are SQVTM and ANQGSEA. CDR3 length: 13 amino acids. Study results and caveats: The TRB CDR3s that CXCR3-positive naive cells carried were more hydrophobic than those of CXCR3-negative naive cells.

As regards this clonotype: Its matching antigen is unknown.

This TCR was recovered from a human donor in good health. Some clones in this sample may be carry-over from other donors' samples. The rearrangement links TRBV29-1 to TRBJ2-7; TCRdb lists TRBD2, though no DNA is available to test this call. The specimen was naive CXCR3+ CD8+ T cells from blood. Subset given: CD45RO-CCR7+CD27+CD95- naive CD8+ T cells expressing CXCR3 (TNR3+). The CDR3 reads CSVVGGGNYEQYF.